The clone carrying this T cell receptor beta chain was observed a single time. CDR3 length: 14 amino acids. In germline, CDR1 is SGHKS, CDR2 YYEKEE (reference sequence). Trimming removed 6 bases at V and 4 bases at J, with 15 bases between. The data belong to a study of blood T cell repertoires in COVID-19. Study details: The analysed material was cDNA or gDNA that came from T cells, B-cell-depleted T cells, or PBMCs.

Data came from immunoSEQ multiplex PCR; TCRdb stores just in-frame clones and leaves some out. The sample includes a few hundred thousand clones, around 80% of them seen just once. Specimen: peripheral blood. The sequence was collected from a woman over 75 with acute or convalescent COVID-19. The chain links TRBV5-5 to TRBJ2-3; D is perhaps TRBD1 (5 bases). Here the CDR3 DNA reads TGTGCCAGCATAAGGACCCCACAGGCAGATACGCAGTATTTT. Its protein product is CASIRTPQADTQYF.